The 30 T cell receptor beta chains listed next were all sequenced from one sample in a study of siplizumab effects on memory and regulatory T cells. TCRdb keeps only in-frame clones here, not all; method: immunoSEQ multiplex PCR. The table includes about 40,000 clones, about 89% detected once. The source material was naive CD4+ T cells sorted from blood. Receptors were obtained from a human donor in good health.

The rearrangement links TRBV6-5 to TRBJ2-1, with 7 bases identical to TRBD2. Germline V gene lookup returns CDR1 MNHEY and CDR2 SVGAGI. CDR3 length: 15 residues. V lost 6 bases to trimming and J lost 5 bases; unmatched junction nucleotides: 10. CDR3 sequence (DNA): TGTGCCAGCAGCCTCCTTAGCGGGTTAGACAATGAGCAGTTCTTC. It codes for CASSLLSGLDNEQFF.

V gene TRBV7-9 combines with J gene TRBJ2-5; weak D call: TRBD2 (5 bases). Germline V gives CDR1 SEHNR, CDR2 FQNEAQ (reference sequence). The V gene lost 5 bases and the J gene lost 5 bases, with 18 bases spanning the gap. This CDR3 comprises 15 residues. The CDR3 region is CASSRNRWGAETQYF. DNA for the CDR3: TGTGCCAGCAGCCGTAACCGTTGGGGAGCGGAGACCCAGTACTTC.

The rearrangement links TRBV5-6 to TRBJ1-6; D not resolved. The CDR3 sequence is 14 residues long. Per the germline V gene, CDR1 is SGHDT and CDR2 is YYEEEE. Trimming removed 5 bases from V and 9 bases from J, with 15 bases in between. The CDR3 DNA follows: TGTGCCAGCAGAAAATCTTCCCTAGGTTCACCCCTCCACTTT. Amino acids: CASRKSSLGSPLHF.

The chain is built from TRBV5-4 and TRBJ2-1, with 7 bases fitting TRBD1. The CDR3 contains 15 residues. Germline V gene data show CDR1 as SGHNT and CDR2 as YYREEE (reference sequence). The trim removed 0 bases at V and 4 bases at J, leaving 4 bases unmatched. In DNA form, the CDR3 reads TGTGCCAGCAGCTTGGACAGGGGTGGTTACAATGAGCAGTTCTTC. It is translated as CASSLDRGGYNEQFF.

The chain joins TRBV5-1 to TRBJ1-1; possible D gene TRBD1, 5 bases. This CDR3 comprises 15 residues. Germline V CDR1 and CDR2: SGHRS, YFSETQ. V was pared by 3 bases and J by 1 base, with 13 bases between. The CDR3 protein is CASSYKRQQNTEAFF. DNA of the CDR3: TGCGCCAGCAGCTATAAAAGACAGCAGAACACTGAAGCTTTCTTT.

The chain couples TRBV5-6 to TRBJ2-3; no firm D call. Deletions cut 0 bases from V and 2 bases from J, with 1 base between. The germline gives CDR1 SGHDT, CDR2 YYEEEE. The CDR3 contains 12 residues. The CDR3: CASSLVTDTQYF. The CDR3, as DNA: TGTGCCAGCAGCTTGGTCACAGATACGCAGTATTTT. The complete variable domain, with remaining parts taken from reference TRBV5-6 and TRBJ2-3, reads DAGVTQSPTHLIKTRGQQVTLRCSPKSGHDTVSWYQQALGQGPQFIFQYYEEEERQRGNFPDRFSGHQFPNYSSELNVNALLLGDSALYLCASSLVTDTQYFGPGTRLTVL.

This clone was counted a single time. The V and J genes are TRBV7-9 and TRBJ1-4, with TRBD1 as a possible D gene (5 bases). V lost 5 bases, J lost 6 bases, and 16 bases lay in between. The CDR3 sequence is 15 residues long. From germline, CDR1 is SEHNR and CDR2 FQNEAQ (reference sequence). The CDR3 loop is CASSMVAWGDEKLFF. In DNA form, the CDR3 reads TGTGCCAGCAGCATGGTTGCGTGGGGGGATGAAAAACTGTTTTTT.

The rearrangement links TRBV6-1 to TRBJ2-1; 11 positions match TRBD2. With 4 bases clipped from V and 4 bases from J, the junction kept 3 bases outside the gene matches. Germline V gives CDR1 MNHNS, CDR2 SASEGT. The CDR3 consists of 15 residues. DNA of the CDR3: TGTGCCAGCAGTGGGGGACTAGCGGAATACAATGAGCAGTTCTTC. It codes for CASSGGLAEYNEQFF.

V usage is TRBV5-4 and J usage is TRBJ1-1, with 7 positions matching TRBD1. CDR1 and CDR2 (germline): SGHNT, YYREEE (reference sequence). This CDR3 spans 15 amino acids. V shed 0 bases and J 5 bases; nucleotides not matched to a gene: 7. The CDR3 here is CASSLELQGRTEAFF. The CDR3 DNA reads as TGTGCCAGCAGCTTGGAATTACAGGGGAGGACTGAAGCTTTCTTT.

V and J are TRBV9 and TRBJ1-2; D gene uncertain. This CDR3 comprises 14 residues. With 4 bases removed from V and 0 bases from J, the gap between germline ends came to 10 bases. Germline CDR1 is SGDLS and CDR2 is YYNGEE. CDR3 DNA sequence: TGTGCCAGCAGCAAAGGATCAACTAACTATGGCTACACCTTC. This encodes CASSKGSTNYGYTF.

The chain has TRBV19 and TRBJ2-2, with D possibly being TRBD1 (5 bases). This CDR3 is 17 amino acids long. Trimming took off 1 base at V and 5 bases at J, with 17 bases between the two ends. In germline, CDR1 is LNHDA, CDR2 SQIVND (reference sequence). DNA for the CDR3: TGTGCCAGTAGTATAGGAAGCAGGGAAAGACGGACCGGGGAGCTGTTTTTT. As protein: CASSIGSRERRTGELFF.

The rearrangement joins TRBV11-2 to TRBJ2-6; the D gene is possibly TRBD2 (6 bases). This CDR3 contains 15 residues. V dropped 4 bases and J dropped 4 bases, with 11 bases sitting between them. The germline V gene encodes CDR1 SGHAT and CDR2 FQNNGV. The CDR3 reads CASSSLATGANVLTF. DNA of the CDR3: TGTGCCAGCAGCTCCCTAGCGACAGGGGCCAACGTCCTGACTTTC. The full variable domain, with the rest looked up from reference TRBV11-2 and TRBJ2-6, is EAGVAQSPRYKIIEKRQSVAFWCNPISGHATLYWYQQILGQGPKLLIQFQNNGVVDDSQLPKDRFSAERLKGVDSTLKIQPAKLEDSAVYLCASSSLATGANVLTFGAGSRLTVL.

The chain combines TRBV2 with TRBJ1-1; 8 nucleotides agree with TRBD1. The CDR3 consists of 15 residues. The V gene end was trimmed by 4 bases and the J gene end by 8 bases; junction bases not matched to a gene: 12. Germline values: CDR1 SNHLY, CDR2 FYNNEI. The CDR3 here is CASSVGTGRIAEAFF. For the CDR3, the DNA is TGTGCCAGCAGTGTAGGGACAGGTCGTATCGCCGAAGCTTTCTTT.

This chain connects TRBV6-5 to TRBJ2-5; D unresolved. This CDR3 region has 16 residues. Germline lookup yields CDR1 MNHEY and CDR2 SVGAGI. Trimming removed 2 bases from V and 5 bases from J, with 18 bases in between. The CDR3 loop reads CASSYGSQIGGETQYF. The CDR3, as DNA: TGTGCCAGCAGTTACGGGTCTCAGATAGGTGGGGAGACCCAGTACTTC.

The V gene is TRBV15, the J gene TRBJ1-2; D possibly corresponds to TRBD1 (6 bases). Trimming stripped 0 bases from V and 0 bases from J, with 14 bases between. The CDR3 is made up of 17 amino acids. CDR1 and CDR2 from the germline V gene are LNHNV and YYDKDF (reference sequence). The CDR3 coding sequence is TGTGCCACCAGCAGAGATTTGGGTACAGGGACTAACTATGGCTACACCTTC. As protein: CATSRDLGTGTNYGYTF.

The V gene is TRBV25-1, the J gene TRBJ2-7; a possible D gene is TRBD2 (6 bases). Germline V gene sequence: CDR1 MGHDK, CDR2 SYGVNS. V lost 5 bases to trimming and J lost 0 bases, with 20 bases between them. The CDR3 extends over 17 amino acids. DNA of the CDR3: TGTGCCAGCAGTTTACCCGAAGCGGGTCCCCTCTCCTACGAGCAGTACTTC. The encoded protein is CASSLPEAGPLSYEQYF.

This sequence joins TRBV7-3 and TRBJ1-1, with TRBD1 as a possible D gene (5 bases). Germline values: CDR1 SGHTA, CDR2 FQGTGA. The CDR3 runs to 13 residues. Trimming pared 6 bases from V and 6 bases from J, leaving 14 bases between. CDR3 DNA: TGTGCCAGCAGGTCAGGATGGGGCGCTGAAGCTTTCTTT. As protein: CASRSGWGAEAFF.

This chain connects TRBV7-9 to TRBJ1-2; TRBD1 is a possible D gene (5 bases). V lost 5 bases to trimming and J lost 3 bases, with 10 bases between them. This CDR3 region has 13 residues. Germline V CDR1 and CDR2: SEHNR, FQNEAQ (reference sequence). Here the CDR3 reads CASSIGTDYGYTF. The CDR3 DNA follows: TGTGCCAGCAGCATCGGGACGGACTATGGCTACACCTTC.

J is TRBJ2-1 and V is TRBV29-1; D could derive from TRBD1 or TRBD2 (6 bases each). Germline V gives CDR1 SQVTM, CDR2 ANQGSEA. The length of the CDR3 is 12 residues. V was trimmed by 3 bases and J by 7 bases, leaving 10 bases between them. CDR3 in DNA: TGCAGCGTTGACCAGGGGAGGAATGAGCAGTTCTTC. Its translation: CSVDQGRNEQFF.

The rearrangement links TRBV9 to TRBJ2-2; 13 nucleotides line up with TRBD2. Germline V gene data show CDR1 as SGDLS and CDR2 as YYNGEE. This CDR3 is 16 amino acids long. Trimming took 4 bases from V and 7 from J; bases not matched to a gene: 7. The CDR3 DNA reads TGTGCCAGCAGCACAACTAGCGGGAGGGCCAGCGGGGAGCTGTTTTTT. Amino acid sequence: CASSTTSGRASGELFF.

The table lists this clone with a count of one. The J gene is TRBJ1-4, the V gene TRBV5-1; D might be TRBD1 (6 bases). Germline values: CDR1 SGHRS, CDR2 YFSETQ. The CDR3 is 16 amino acids. Trimming removed 2 bases at V and 7 bases at J, with 18 bases between. The CDR3 nucleotides are TGCGCCAGCAGCTTACCGTCAGGGGTAAATAGTGAAAAACTGTTTTTT. It codes for CASSLPSGVNSEKLFF. Looking up the rest from reference TRBV5-1 and TRBJ1-4 gives the full variable domain: KAGVTQTPRYLIKTRGQQVTLSCSPISGHRSVSWYQQTPGQGLQFLFEYFSETQRNKGNFPGRFSGRQFSNSRSEMNVSTLELGDSALYLCASSLPSGVNSEKLFFGSGTQLSVL.

The gene calls are TRBV19 and TRBJ2-2; D may be TRBD1 (6 bases). V shed 2 bases and J shed 7 bases, with 8 bases lying between them. This CDR3 is 13 amino acids long. CDR1 LNHDA and CDR2 SQIVND come from the germline V gene (reference sequence). CDR3 loop: CASSIQGNGELFF. The CDR3, as DNA: TGTGCCAGTAGTATACAGGGGAACGGGGAGCTGTTTTTT. The full variable domain, its missing parts supplied by reference TRBV19 and TRBJ2-2, is DGGITQSPKYLFRKEGQNVTLSCEQNLNHDAMYWYRQDPGQGLRLIYYSQIVNDFQKGDIAEGYSVSREKKESFPLTVTSAQKNPTAFYLCASSIQGNGELFFGEGSRLTVL.

The V call is TRBV25-1, the J call TRBJ2-7; the D is unclear. CDR1 MGHDK and CDR2 SYGVNS come from the germline V gene. Trimming cost V 4 bases and J 1 base, with 2 bases left between them. The CDR3 has 11 residues. CDR3 protein: CASSASYEQYF. As DNA, the CDR3 is TGTGCCAGCAGTGCTTCCTACGAGCAGTACTTC.

The chain is built from TRBV9 and TRBJ1-1; D possibly corresponds to TRBD1 (5 bases). Germline lookup yields CDR1 SGDLS and CDR2 YYNGEE. V lost 0 bases and J lost 3, with 9 bases in between. CDR3 length: 14 residues. In DNA form, the CDR3 reads TGTGCCAGCAGCGTAGTGGGGGAGGACACTGAAGCTTTCTTT. This sequence encodes CASSVVGEDTEAFF.

The V call is TRBV5-6, the J call TRBJ1-5, with D hard to call. V lost 1 base and J lost 4, with 9 bases in between. The V gene's germline CDR1 is SGHDT and CDR2 YYEEEE. The CDR3 totals 14 residues. The CDR3 spells CASSLSGGNQPQHF. CDR3 coding DNA: TGTGCCAGCAGCTTGTCGGGAGGAAATCAGCCCCAGCATTTT. Full variable domain (missing parts from reference TRBV5-6 and TRBJ1-5): DAGVTQSPTHLIKTRGQQVTLRCSPKSGHDTVSWYQQALGQGPQFIFQYYEEEERQRGNFPDRFSGHQFPNYSSELNVNALLLGDSALYLCASSLSGGNQPQHFGDGTRLSIL.

The table lists this clone with a few counts. V and J are TRBV2 and TRBJ2-7, with 13 bases aligning to TRBD2. From germline, CDR1 is SNHLY and CDR2 FYNNEI. V shed 8 bases, J shed 3 bases, and the junction held 1 base outside the gene matches. This CDR3 has 13 residues. The CDR3 DNA follows: TGTGCCAGCGGGACTAGCGGGATCTACGAGCAGTACTTC. This translates into CASGTSGIYEQYF.

The chain uses TRBV6-5 and TRBJ2-7; D is uncertain. The germline V and J ends were trimmed by 5 bases and 3 bases, with 11 bases remaining between them. In germline, CDR1 is MNHEY, CDR2 SVGAGI. The CDR3 contains 13 residues. The CDR3 loop is CASSHTPGYEQYF. In nucleotides, the CDR3 is TGTGCCAGCAGTCATACACCGGGCTACGAGCAGTACTTC.

The rearrangement joins TRBV2 to TRBJ1-1, with no clear D. Trimming took off 7 bases at V and 4 bases at J, with 13 bases between the two ends. Per germline, CDR1 SNHLY and CDR2 FYNNEI. This CDR3 comprises 13 residues. CDR3 sequence: CASTSLVTTEAFF. The CDR3 DNA reads TGTGCCAGCACGTCTTTGGTTACCACTGAAGCTTTCTTT. Full variable domain (outside the CDR3, taken from reference TRBV2 and TRBJ1-1): EPEVTQTPSHQVTQMGQEVILRCVPISNHLYFYWYRQILGQKVEFLVSFYNNEISEKSEIFDDQFSVERPDGSNFTLKIRSTKLEDSAMYFCASTSLVTTEAFFGQGTRLTVV.

The chain is built from TRBV28 and TRBJ2-7; TRBD1 is a possible D gene (5 bases). The ends were cut back, 2 bases at V and 2 bases at J, with 7 bases in the middle. There are 13 residues in the CDR3. Germline V CDR1 and CDR2: MDHEN, SYDVKM. CDR3 sequence (DNA): TGTGCCAGCAGTTTAGTACAGGCCTACGAGCAGTACTTC. Translating it yields CASSLVQAYEQYF.

This clone showed up just once. The V and J genes are TRBV18 and TRBJ1-5; possibly TRBD1 for D (6 bases). Trimming pared 3 bases from V and 1 base from J, leaving 19 bases between. Germline V gene sequence: CDR1 KGHSH, CDR2 LQKENI. The CDR3 consists of 18 residues. The DNA of the CDR3 is TGTGCCAGCTCACCCTACGTAAACAGGGAATCGAGCAATCAGCCCCAGCATTTT. Protein product: CASSPYVNRESSNQPQHF. Full variable domain (remainder filled in from reference TRBV18 and TRBJ1-5): NAGVMQNPRHLVRRRGQEARLRCSPMKGHSHVYWYRQLPEEGLKFMVYLQKENIIDESGMPKERFSAEFPKEGPSILRIQQVVRGDSAAYFCASSPYVNRESSNQPQHFGDGTRLSIL.